This TCR beta chain was retrieved from a study of control samples from healthy donors and cancer patients. Profiling relied on immunoSEQ multiplex PCR, and the TCRdb table lists in-frame clones only, not all of them. This repertoire shows 120,000 or so clones, 75% to 95% found once; its top ten account for 2% to 2.5%. Trimming took 5 bases from V and 5 from J; bases not matched to a gene: 8. This CDR3 region has 15 residues. Germline V gene sequence: CDR1 LGHDT, CDR2 YNNKEL (reference sequence). The chain combines TRBV3-1 (or the pseudogene TRBV3-2) with TRBJ1-4; TRBD1 matches 7 bases. The sequenced sample was blood. This TCR derives from a man younger than 30 in good health. The CDR3 coding sequence is TGTGCCAGCAGCTACAAATCAGGGGGGAATGAAAAACTGTTTTTT. It translates to CASSYKSGGNEKLFF.